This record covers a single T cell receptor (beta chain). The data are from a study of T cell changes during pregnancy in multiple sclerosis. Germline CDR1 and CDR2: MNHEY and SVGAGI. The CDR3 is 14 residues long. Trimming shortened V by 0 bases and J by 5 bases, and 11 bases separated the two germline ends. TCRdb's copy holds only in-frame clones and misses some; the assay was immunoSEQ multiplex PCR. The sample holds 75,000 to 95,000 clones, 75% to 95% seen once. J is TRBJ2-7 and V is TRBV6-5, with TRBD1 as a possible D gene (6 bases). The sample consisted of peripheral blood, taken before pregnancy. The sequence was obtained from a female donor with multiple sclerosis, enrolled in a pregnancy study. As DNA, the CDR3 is TGTGCCAGCAGTTACTCGAACAGGGCCGACGAGCAGTACTTC. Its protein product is CASSYSNRADEQYF.